The TCR beta chain under discussion was sequenced for a study of blood T cell repertoires in COVID-19. The CDR3 runs 15 residues. CDR1 and CDR2 (germline): SEHNR, FQNEAQ (reference sequence). V lost 5 bases and J lost 0; bases outside the gene matches: 6. Sequenced by immunoSEQ multiplex PCR; TCRdb stores in-frame clones only, minus some. The table has under 200,000 clones, 80% to 90% seen once; the top ten hold 3% to 4%. Input material: peripheral blood. This TCR came from a man aged 18 to 30 with active or convalescent COVID-19. This chain links TRBV7-9 with TRBJ1-1; TRBD1 matches 7 bases. CDR3: CASSKGGQMNTEAFF. The CDR3, as DNA: TGTGCCAGCAGCAAAGGGGGACAGATGAACACTGAAGCTTTCTTT.